This is a list of T cell receptor beta chains from one sample in a study of vaccination effects on CD4 cells after COVID-19. These receptors have no identified antigens. Method: immunoSEQ multiplex PCR; TCRdb's copy keeps in-frame clones and lacks some. The repertoire holds around 21,000 clones, with approximately 70% as singletons. Sequencing was performed on CD4+ T cells from PBMCs cultured with HCoV-NL63 spike peptides, taken before COVID-19 vaccination. The source is a human donor who received a COVID-19 vaccine. Each CDR3 is given with its conserved first and last residue. The D gene is left open where the match is weak. Clone size is given for some rows only: seen once, a few or many times, or a class if the clone is expanded.

D gene	clone size	V gene	CDR3 length	J gene	CDR3 protein	CDR3 DNA
-	-	TRBV11-3	16	TRBJ2-3	CASSSASRVRTDTQYF	TGTGCCAGCAGCTCCGCCAGTCGGGTTCGCACAGATACGCAGTATTTT
TRBD1	-	TRBV3-1/TRBV3-2	14	TRBJ1-5	CASSLGQGNQPQHF	TGTGCCAGCAGCCTTGGACAGGGTAATCAGCCCCAGCATTTT
-	-	TRBV10-2	17	TRBJ2-6	CASSRGPMVSGANVLTF	TGCGCCAGCAGTCGGGGGCCGATGGTCTCTGGGGCCAACGTCCTGACTTTC
TRBD2	-	TRBV3-1/TRBV3-2	18	TRBJ2-1	CASSQSFSGTSGGHEQFF	TGTGCCAGCAGCCAAAGCTTCTCCGGGACTAGCGGGGGGCATGAGCAGTTCTTC
TRBD1	-	TRBV5-4	15	TRBJ2-2	CASSITGGAGGELFF	TGTGCCAGCAGCATTACAGGGGGCGCGGGCGGGGAGCTGTTTTTT
-	-	TRBV6-4	13	TRBJ1-1	CASSAEENTEAFF	TGTGCCAGCAGTGCAGAGGAGAACACTGAAGCTTTCTTT
-	large	TRBV27	13	TRBJ1-3	CASSFAAGNTIYF	TGTGCCAGCAGTTTTGCTGCTGGAAACACCATATATTTT
TRBD1	-	TRBV19	15	TRBJ2-7	CASSIWGTGAYEQYF	TGTGCCAGTAGTATATGGGGGACAGGGGCCTACGAGCAGTACTTC
TRBD2	-	TRBV3-1/TRBV3-2	18	TRBJ2-7	CASSLSVGSGGVRYEQYF	TGTGCCAGCAGCCTGTCCGTAGGGAGCGGGGGGGTCCGCTACGAGCAGTACTTC
-	-	TRBV11-2	15	TRBJ2-7	CASSLNQLGAYEQYF	TGTGCCAGCAGCTTAAATCAGCTAGGAGCCTACGAGCAGTACTTC
-	-	TRBV5-1	15	TRBJ1-4	CASSLGWAREEKLFF	TGCGCCAGCAGCTTGGGATGGGCCCGGGAGGAAAAACTGTTTTTT
-	-	TRBV5-5	15	TRBJ2-7	CASSLLLSSPYEQYF	TGTGCCAGCAGCTTACTATTATCTTCACCCTACGAGCAGTACTTC
-	few	TRBV6-1	16	TRBJ1-1	CASSGAGIGGQTEAFF	TGTGCCAGCAGTGGAGCGGGAATAGGGGGTCAAACTGAAGCTTTCTTT